The clone carrying this T cell receptor beta chain showed up many times. Its antigen is undetermined. Germline V gene lookup returns CDR1 MNHNS and CDR2 SASEGT. The CDR3 has 14 amino acids. V was clipped by 6 bases and J by 3 bases; unmatched bases: 6. This specimen comes from a study of breast tumors, draining lymph nodes, adjacent tissues. Study results and limitations: That most tumor T cells come from lymph nodes remained unproven.

Each CDR3 protein gets one entry after TCRdb re-called the multiplex PCR reads with MiXCR. The table includes more than 15,000 distinct CDR3 sequences, over 40% detected once. This TCR was sampled from a female donor with breast cancer. Some clones in this sample may be carry-over from other donors' samples. Material for sequencing was breast tumor tissue. This chain uses TRBV6-1 with TRBJ2-7; 9 bases are shared with TRBD2. CDR3 bases: TGTGCCAGCAGGGCTAGCGGGACCTTCTACGAGCAGTACTTC. Its translation is CASRASGTFYEQYF.